This T cell receptor beta chain was sequenced in a study of beta chain features in type 1 diabetes. Study-level background: The patient and healthy donor groups were comparable for age, gender and cell yields.

Germline assignment: CDR1 SGHAT and CDR2 FQNNGV. The junction had 5 bases not matched to a gene; V was cut back by 1 base and J by 4 bases. This CDR3 region has 15 residues. Every isolated RNA sample was fully reverse transcribed, so sequencing captured expressed TCRB transcripts. Clones were read by immunoSEQ multiplex PCR, and TCRdb kept only the in-frame ones, dropping some. The table includes under 400,000 clones, less than 20% detected once. V and J are TRBV11-2 and TRBJ2-7; 9 nucleotides agree with TRBD2. Sequencing was carried out using naive CD4+ T cells from blood. The receptor comes from a woman younger than 35 in good health. In DNA, the CDR3 is TGTGCCAGCAGCTTAGCAGCGGGAGGAACTTACGAGCAGTACTTC. Translation: CASSLAAGGTYEQYF. Filled out from reference TRBV11-2 and TRBJ2-7, the complete variable domain reads EAGVAQSPRYKIIEKRQSVAFWCNPISGHATLYWYQQILGQGPKLLIQFQNNGVVDDSQLPKDRFSAERLKGVDSTLKIQPAKLEDSAVYLCASSLAAGGTYEQYFGPGTRLTVT.